This paragraph reports one T cell receptor (beta chain). Its antigen is still unknown. There are no base qualities to consult, and no much larger clone falls within one base. Participants in the prospective study were enrolled through a virtual design, were aged roughly 18 to 90 years, and lived in approximately 25 United States geographic areas. In the prospective study, participants were assigned to cohorts based on the clinical history participants reported in a screening survey and a study questionnaire. A participant counted as exposed if, within 2 weeks of entering the study, that participant had been in contact with someone who had a PCR-confirmed or clinician-diagnosed COVID-19 case. In the prospective study, whole blood, serum and a nasopharyngeal or oropharyngeal swab were collected from each participant by mobile phlebotomists. Over a roughly 2-month period, participants in the prospective study had the option of providing additional blood draws and questionnaires. Blood samples from the prospective study were shipped frozen or at room temperature prior to DNA extraction.

The CDR3 holds 15 amino acids from the cysteine to the phenylalanine. Of all the DNA, just the CDR3 is kept, 45 bases in frame from base 1. V gives up 6 bases and J gives up 0 bases, and the segment between their germline ends measures 13 bases. Looking up the germline V gene yields CDR1 SGHRS and CDR2 YFSETQ. This sample is part of a study of blood T cell repertoires in COVID-19 (dated by TCRdb to the early 2020s). Background for the entire study: Samples from collaborators originated in the United States, Italy and Spain and spanned both the acute and convalescent phases of COVID-19. The prospective study material was composed of cDNA or gDNA derived from T cells, B-cell-depleted T cells, or PBMCs. The dataset comprised deeply sampled blood TCRbeta repertoires from subjects exposed to, actively infected with, or recovered from COVID-19. A freely available public database, intended as a resource for researchers studying the immune response to SARS-CoV-2, is where the repertoires were released. Samples were obtained from the ongoing ImmuneRACE study (first 160 participants) and from 1,200 or so subjects provided by 6 global collaborators. Nearly every sample came with metadata listing a de-identified subject ID, COVID-19 status, age in years and sex. Where HLA class I and class II types were available, the types were taken from metadata supplied by the sample provider, not from assay-based typing.

TCRbeta CDR3 regions were amplified from genomic DNA by means of the immunoSEQ Assay, a bias-controlled multiplex PCR. The authors processed their data as follows. The number of nucleated cells in each sample was estimated from the amplification of reference gene primers within the assay. Sequence reads were collapsed and filtered to measure the absolute abundance of every unique TCRbeta CDR3 rearrangement. Productive Simpson clonality was computed per sample as the square root of Simpson's diversity index over productive rearrangements. Drawn from immuneACCESS, this table holds only the in-frame rearrangements with V and J called that TCRdb kept. Clones are partly lost; checked studies trace under half to an unresolved V gene and leave the rest unexplained. That table furnishes V, J and clone size, whereas the DNA furnished D and trimming. Counted in this sample were about 320,000 clones; around 85% of them appeared once. The ten largest clonotypes hold under 2% of the sample.

Overall study results and their limits: The amount of clinical and demographic metadata varied by source and participant and was provided uncurated.

The chain was built from TRBV5-1 and TRBJ1-3; TRBD1 is perhaps the D gene, given 6 matching bases. Sequenced: PBMCs or T cells enriched from blood (not recorded which). This sequence originates from a woman aged 25 to 39 who had been exposed to COVID-19. The CDR3 region has the sequence CASKLGASSGNTIYF. The DNA reads TGCGCCAGCAAGTTGGGGGCGAGCTCTGGAAACACCATATATTTT.